Below, 18 T cell receptor beta chains from the same sample are listed, as sequenced in a study of blood T cell repertoires in COVID-19. TCRdb's table, derived via immunoSEQ multiplex PCR, lists solely in-frame clones and lacks some. In the table there are 150,000 to 170,000 clones, roughly 78% of which are singletons. The sequencing sample was made of peripheral blood. The source is a man older than 75 with acute or convalescent COVID-19.

This CDR3 is CASSQRLAGGLRGRETQYF. The CDR3 DNA reads as TGTGCCAGCAGCCAGCGTCTAGCGGGGGGGCTTCGGGGTCGGGAGACCCAGTACTTC. This chain joins TRBV7-2 and TRBJ2-5; TRBD2 aligns across 12 bases. With 5 bases clipped from V and 5 bases from J, the junction kept 18 bases outside the gene matches. The CDR3 is 19 residues long. The germline V gene has CDR1 SGHTA and CDR2 FQGNSA.

V and J are TRBV6-4 and TRBJ2-3, with D uncertain. The CDR3 sequence is 14 residues long. V was pared by 5 bases and J by 2 bases, with 11 bases between. The germline CDR1 and CDR2 sequences are MRHNA and SNTAGT. The CDR3 DNA reads TGTGCCAGCAGTTCCGACATTTTCACAGATACGCAGTATTTT. It encodes CASSSDIFTDTQYF.

This clone was counted many times. The rearrangement uses TRBV27 and TRBJ2-1, with 8 positions matching TRBD2. CDR1 and CDR2 from the germline V gene are MNHEY and SMNVEV (reference sequence). The trim removed 5 bases at V and 0 bases at J, leaving 6 bases unmatched. This CDR3 comprises 16 residues. CDR3 bases: TGTGCCAGCAGTCTTCGTAGCGGGACCTCCTACAATGAGCAGTTCTTC. Protein: CASSLRSGTSYNEQFF.

This clone was detected a few times. The chain uses TRBV5-1 and TRBJ2-5, with 10 bases identical to TRBD2. The V and J ends lost 4 bases and 4 bases, in that order; junction bases with no gene match: 7. The germline gives CDR1 SGHRS, CDR2 YFSETQ. The CDR3 has 15 amino acids. CDR3 sequence reads: CASSPDASGGETQYF. CDR3 DNA sequence: TGCGCCAGCAGCCCTGATGCTAGCGGGGGAGAGACCCAGTACTTC.

This chain connects TRBV6-5 to TRBJ2-2, with no clear D. CDR3 length equals 13 residues. V was shortened by 8 bases and J by 1 base, with 8 bases between the two germline ends. CDR1 is MNHEY and CDR2 is SVGAGI in the germline V gene. Written as DNA, the CDR3 is TGTGCCAGCTCGCTATTGAACACCGGGGAGCTGTTTTTT. Its protein product is CASSLLNTGELFF.

The genes are TRBV29-1 and TRBJ2-3, with 15 bases matching TRBD2. The CDR3 sequence is 15 residues long. Germline CDR1 reads SQVTM; CDR2 reads ANQGSEA. V lost 7 bases, J lost 8 bases, and 10 bases stayed unmatched. In DNA, the CDR3 is TGCAGCGCTGCCCGGACTAGCGGGGGGGCCGGTACGCAGTATTTT. Its translation is CSAARTSGGAGTQYF.

The chain recombines TRBV4-2 with TRBJ2-7; 10 positions match TRBD2. The trim removed 1 base at V and 3 bases at J, leaving 9 bases unmatched. Per germline, CDR1 LGHNA and CDR2 YNFKEQ. The CDR3 extends over 17 amino acids. The CDR3 here is CASSQVASGGQIYEQYF. In nucleotides, the CDR3 is TGTGCCAGCAGCCAAGTTGCTAGCGGGGGACAAATCTACGAGCAGTACTTC.

V and J are TRBV6-5 and TRBJ2-5, with 8 bases matching TRBD1. Germline trimming cut 6 bases from V and 5 bases from J; bases unmatched to any gene: 8. Germline V gene lookup returns CDR1 MNHEY and CDR2 SVGAGI. This CDR3 has 14 amino acids. This CDR3 reads CASSDSGGLETQYF. Here the CDR3 DNA reads TGTGCCAGCAGCGACTCAGGGGGCTTGGAGACCCAGTACTTC.

This chain joins TRBV5-1 and TRBJ2-3; 8 nucleotides match TRBD2. CDR3 size: 16 residues. Unmatched junction bases numbered 7, after V lost 3 bases and J lost 1 base. Per the germline V gene, CDR1 is SGHRS and CDR2 is YFSETQ. The CDR3 here is CASSSGLGVGTDTQYF. DNA of the CDR3: TGCGCCAGCAGCTCGGGACTAGGGGTGGGCACAGATACGCAGTATTTT. Variable domain in full (rest from reference TRBV5-1 and TRBJ2-3): KAGVTQTPRYLIKTRGQQVTLSCSPISGHRSVSWYQQTPGQGLQFLFEYFSETQRNKGNFPGRFSGRQFSNSRSEMNVSTLELGDSALYLCASSSGLGVGTDTQYFGPGTRLTVL.

This clone was detected a few times. The chain carries TRBV9 and TRBJ2-1; D might be TRBD2 (6 bases). CDR3 length equals 12 residues. The V end lost 5 bases, the J end lost 15 bases, and 18 bases lay between the germline ends. Looked up from germline, CDR1 is SGDLS and CDR2 is YYNGEE. CDR3 amino acids: CASSAGPVRRFF. In DNA form, the CDR3 reads TGTGCCAGCAGTGCGGGGCCGGTCAGGAGGTTCTTC.

V usage is TRBV18 and J usage is TRBJ2-7; TRBD1 aligns across 8 bases. The CDR3 has 13 residues. Germline assignment: CDR1 KGHSH and CDR2 LQKENI. V shed 6 bases and J 3 bases; nucleotides not matched to a gene: 4. The DNA of the CDR3 is TGTGCCAGCTCCCAGGGGGCAAACTACGAGCAGTACTTC. This gives the protein CASSQGANYEQYF. Drawing the rest from reference TRBV18 and TRBJ2-7, the complete variable domain is NAGVMQNPRHLVRRRGQEARLRCSPMKGHSHVYWYRQLPEEGLKFMVYLQKENIIDESGMPKERFSAEFPKEGPSILRIQQVVRGDSAAYFCASSQGANYEQYFGPGTRLTVT.

The chain recombines TRBV6-4 with TRBJ2-7; D possibly corresponds to TRBD2 (6 bases). There are 14 residues in the CDR3. V was pared by 11 bases and J by 8 bases, with 25 bases between. CDR1 and CDR2 (germline): MRHNA, SNTAGT. The DNA for the CDR3 is TGTGCCTCCAGGGCGGGGATTTCCTACGATAAGCAGTACGTC. Translating gives CASRAGISYDKQYV.

This chain joins TRBV5-1 and TRBJ1-1; 10 bases fit TRBD1. Losses at the gene ends were 4 bases for V and 1 base for J; bases not matched to a gene: 7. The germline gives CDR1 SGHRS, CDR2 YFSETQ. There are 16 residues in the CDR3. The CDR3 sequence is CASSLGQGVENTEAFF. In nucleotides, the CDR3 is TGCGCCAGCAGCCTAGGACAGGGGGTAGAGAACACTGAAGCTTTCTTT.

This chain joins TRBV3-1 (or the pseudogene TRBV3-2) and TRBJ2-7; weak D call: TRBD1 (5 bases). CDR3 length equals 15 residues. The germline V and J ends were trimmed by 4 bases and 2 bases, with 15 bases remaining between them. Germline V gives CDR1 LGHDT, CDR2 YNNKEL (reference sequence). This CDR3 reads CASSLKGLGPYEQYF. CDR3 nucleotide sequence: TGTGCCAGCAGCCTAAAGGGTTTGGGGCCCTACGAGCAGTACTTC.

The chain recombines TRBV24-1 with TRBJ1-2; a weak D match, TRBD1 (6 bases). The V end was cut by 3 bases, the J end by 6 bases, with 16 bases between. The CDR3 totals 15 residues. CDR1 is KGHDR, CDR2 SFDVKD, per germline. CDR3 nucleotides: TGTGCCACCAGTGATCCGAGGGGGTGGTTCGATGGCTACACCTTC. This translates into CATSDPRGWFDGYTF.

The V gene is TRBV3-1 (or the pseudogene TRBV3-2), the J gene TRBJ2-2, with TRBD2 identical over 13 bases. The CDR3 totals 18 residues. The J segment lost 0 bases and the V segment lost 4 bases, leaving 5 bases of the junction unmatched. Germline values: CDR1 LGHDT, CDR2 YNNKEL (reference sequence). This chain's CDR3 is CASSRLLAGGPNTGELFF. For the CDR3, the DNA is TGTGCCAGCAGCCGCTTACTAGCGGGGGGGCCGAACACCGGGGAGCTGTTTTTT.

The chain joins TRBV7-9 to TRBJ1-6; the D is unclear. V was trimmed by 6 bases and J by 0 bases, leaving 9 bases between them. This CDR3 has 15 amino acids. Germline assignment: CDR1 SEHNR and CDR2 FQNEAQ (reference sequence). The CDR3 nucleotides read TGTGCCAGCAGGCACAGAAGCTCCTATAATTCACCCCTCCACTTT. Translation gives CASRHRSSYNSPLHF.

This sequence joins TRBV7-2 and TRBJ2-1, with 9 positions matching TRBD2. V lost 4 bases, J lost 5 bases, and 6 bases stayed unmatched. From germline, CDR1 is SGHTA and CDR2 FQGNSA. The CDR3 is 15 amino acids. The CDR3 is CASSSGTSLHNEQFF. The CDR3, as DNA: TGTGCCAGCAGCTCCGGGACTAGCCTCCACAATGAGCAGTTCTTC.